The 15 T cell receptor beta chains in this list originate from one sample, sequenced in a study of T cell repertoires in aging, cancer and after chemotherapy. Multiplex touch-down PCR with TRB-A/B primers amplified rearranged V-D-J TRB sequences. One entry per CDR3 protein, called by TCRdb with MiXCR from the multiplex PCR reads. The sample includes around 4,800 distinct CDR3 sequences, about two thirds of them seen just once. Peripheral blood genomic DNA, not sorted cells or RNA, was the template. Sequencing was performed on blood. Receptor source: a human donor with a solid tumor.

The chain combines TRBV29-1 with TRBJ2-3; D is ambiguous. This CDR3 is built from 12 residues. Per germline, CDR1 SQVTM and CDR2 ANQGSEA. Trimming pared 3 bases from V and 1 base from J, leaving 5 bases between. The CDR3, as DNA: TGCAGCGTTGACCGGGGCACAGATACGCAGTATTTT. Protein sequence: CSVDRGTDTQYF.

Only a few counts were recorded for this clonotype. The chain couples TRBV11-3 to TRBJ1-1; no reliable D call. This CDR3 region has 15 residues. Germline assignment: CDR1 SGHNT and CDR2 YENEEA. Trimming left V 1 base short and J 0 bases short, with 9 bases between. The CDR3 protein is CASSLGAFLNTEAFF. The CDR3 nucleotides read TGTGCCAGCAGCTTAGGTGCATTTCTGAACACTGAAGCTTTCTTT.

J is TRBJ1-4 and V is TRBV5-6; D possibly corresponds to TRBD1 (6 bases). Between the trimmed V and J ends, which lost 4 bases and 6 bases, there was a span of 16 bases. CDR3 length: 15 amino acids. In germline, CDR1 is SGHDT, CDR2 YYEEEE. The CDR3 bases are TGTGCCAGCAGCCTTTTACAGGGAGGAGATGAAAAACTGTTTTTT. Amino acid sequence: CASSLLQGGDEKLFF.

The CDR3 loop is CASSSLRTISGNTIYF. The CDR3 bases are TGTGCCAGCAGCTCCCTCAGGACTATCTCTGGAAACACCATATATTTT. V usage is TRBV13 and J usage is TRBJ1-3; D is uncertain. The CDR3 runs to 16 residues. Per the germline V gene, CDR1 is PRHDT and CDR2 is FYEKMQ (reference sequence). The V gene lost 4 bases and the J gene lost 0 bases, with 13 bases spanning the gap.

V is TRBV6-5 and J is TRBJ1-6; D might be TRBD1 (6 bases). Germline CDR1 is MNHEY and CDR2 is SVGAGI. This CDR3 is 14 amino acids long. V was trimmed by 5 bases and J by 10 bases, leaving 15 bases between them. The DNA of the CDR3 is TGTGCCAGCAGTGGGAGACAGGCAGGATCACCCCTCCACTTT. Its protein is CASSGRQAGSPLHF.

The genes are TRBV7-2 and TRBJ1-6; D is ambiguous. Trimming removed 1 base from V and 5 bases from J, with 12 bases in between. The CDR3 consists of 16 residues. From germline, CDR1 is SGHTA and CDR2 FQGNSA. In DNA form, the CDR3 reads TGTGCCAGCAGCTTAGGGTCCCCGGGAGATAATTCACCCCTCCACTTT. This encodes CASSLGSPGDNSPLHF. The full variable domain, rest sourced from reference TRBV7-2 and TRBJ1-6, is GAGVSQSPSNKVTEKGKDVELRCDPISGHTALYWYRQSLGQGLEFLIYFQGNSAPDKSGLPSDRFSAERTGGSVSTLTIQRTQQEDSAVYLCASSLGSPGDNSPLHFGNGTRLTVT.

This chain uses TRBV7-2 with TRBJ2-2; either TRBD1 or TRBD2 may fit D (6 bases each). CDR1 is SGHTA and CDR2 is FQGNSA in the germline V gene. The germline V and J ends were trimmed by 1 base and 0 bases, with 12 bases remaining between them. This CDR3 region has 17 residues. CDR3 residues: CASSLDEGGPNTGELFF. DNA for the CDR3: TGTGCCAGCAGCTTAGACGAGGGGGGCCCGAACACCGGGGAGCTGTTTTTT.

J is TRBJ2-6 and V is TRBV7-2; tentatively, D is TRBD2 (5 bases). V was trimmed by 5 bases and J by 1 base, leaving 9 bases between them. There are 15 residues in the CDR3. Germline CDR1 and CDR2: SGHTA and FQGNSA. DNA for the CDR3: TGTGCCAGCAGCCTCGCGGGTTCTGGGGCCAACGTCCTGACTTTC. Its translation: CASSLAGSGANVLTF.

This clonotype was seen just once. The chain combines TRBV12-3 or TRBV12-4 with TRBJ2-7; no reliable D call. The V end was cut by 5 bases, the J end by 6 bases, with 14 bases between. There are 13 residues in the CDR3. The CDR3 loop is CASSRDQNGEQYF. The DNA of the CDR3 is TGTGCCAGCAGTCGCGACCAGAATGGCGAGCAGTACTTC.

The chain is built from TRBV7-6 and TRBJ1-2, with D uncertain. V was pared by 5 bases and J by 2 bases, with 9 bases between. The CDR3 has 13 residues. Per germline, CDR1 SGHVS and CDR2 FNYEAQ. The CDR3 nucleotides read TGTGCCAGCAGCCTTGGGCAAAACTATGGCTACACCTTC. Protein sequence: CASSLGQNYGYTF. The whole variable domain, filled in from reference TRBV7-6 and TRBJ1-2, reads GAGVSQSPRYKVTKRGQDVALRCDPISGHVSLYWYRQALGQGPEFLTYFNYEAQQDKSGLPNDRFSAERPEGSISTLTIQRTEQRDSAMYRCASSLGQNYGYTFGSGTRLTVV.

The CDR3 sequence is CASSARNAGELFF. DNA of the CDR3: TGTGCCAGCAGCGCCCGGAATGCCGGGGAGCTGTTTTTT. The chain is built from TRBV7-2 and TRBJ2-2; D not certain. Germline CDR1 is SGHTA and CDR2 is FQGNSA. The CDR3 has 13 amino acids. V dropped 5 bases and J dropped 6 bases, with 10 bases sitting between them.

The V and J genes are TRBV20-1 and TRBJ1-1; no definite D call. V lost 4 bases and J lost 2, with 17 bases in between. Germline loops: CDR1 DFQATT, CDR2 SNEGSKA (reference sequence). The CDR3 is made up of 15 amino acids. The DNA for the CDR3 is TGCAGTGCTAAGGACTGGGGATCCGCCAACACTGAAGCTTTCTTT. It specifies CSAKDWGSANTEAFF.

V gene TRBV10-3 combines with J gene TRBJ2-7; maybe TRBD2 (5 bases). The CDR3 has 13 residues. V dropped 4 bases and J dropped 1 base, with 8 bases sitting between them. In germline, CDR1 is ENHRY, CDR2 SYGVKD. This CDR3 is CAISGRTSYEQYF. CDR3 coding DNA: TGTGCCATCAGTGGTAGGACTTCCTACGAGCAGTACTTC.

CDR3: CASSLGTKANYGYTF. In DNA, the CDR3 is TGTGCCAGCAGCTTGGGGACAAAAGCTAACTATGGCTACACCTTC. The rearrangement links TRBV11-3 to TRBJ1-2, with D tentatively TRBD1 (6 bases). CDR3 length: 15 amino acids. Trimming left V 3 bases short and J 0 bases short, with 11 bases between. The V gene's germline CDR1 is SGHNT and CDR2 YENEEA.

CDR3 sequence reads: CASSLEGGAGEKLFF. The CDR3 DNA reads as TGTGCCAGCAGCTTAGAGGGGGGCGCAGGTGAAAAACTGTTTTTT. V gene TRBV7-9 combines with J gene TRBJ1-4; maybe TRBD1 (6 bases). Germline V gene data show CDR1 as SEHNR and CDR2 as FQNEAQ (reference sequence). This CDR3 region has 15 residues. Trimming removed 1 base from V and 7 bases from J, with 13 bases in between.